A selection of T cell receptor beta chains follows, all from one sample in a study of T cell changes during pregnancy in multiple sclerosis. Assay used: immunoSEQ multiplex PCR; TCRdb lists only in-frame clones, some missing. The repertoire holds some 80,000 clones, 70% to 90% seen once, with about 1% in the top ten. The specimen comprised peripheral blood, sampled in the first trimester of pregnancy. All receptors come from a female donor in good health, enrolled as a control in a pregnancy study. Each CDR3 is given with its conserved first and last residue. Each record gives: V gene, clone size, CDR3 protein. Not all rows give a size; the values are once, few, many and, for expanded clones, a class.

>TRBV7-9|.
CASSSGVLAESSYNEQFF
>TRBV7-6|.
CASSPDNGNTIYF
>TRBV19|.
CASSSSPGTANTGELFF
>TRBV30|.
CAWSVRQGDSPLHF
>TRBV7-9|once
CASSFGSAAWEQYF
>TRBV7-9|.
CASSPLLNRVTETQYF
>TRBV7-2|.
CASSLTGEGNQPQHF
>TRBV7-2|.
CASSLVLGQINQPQHF
>TRBV5-1|.
CASSLGGGYGPEAFF
>TRBV19|.
CASSPGQRSYNSPLHF
>TRBV6-5|.
CASSSLRQGLNQPQHF
>TRBV5-1|.
CASSQLDNEQFF
>TRBV28|.
CASSFGLALDTQYF
>TRBV5-4|.
CASSFMFPGGTEAFF
>TRBV28|.
CASSWQGGQPQHF
>TRBV7-2|.
CASSSSGAKNIQYF
>TRBV5-1|.
CASSPRQDPNEQFF
>TRBV14|.
CASSWGQSSLGVNEAFF
>TRBV29-1|.
CSVEFTSGGYNEQFF
>TRBV2|.
CASSVGAYNEQFF
>TRBV2|once
CASSVQGWDQYF
>TRBV5-1|.
CASSFRPGTGNLNTEAFF
>TRBV11-2|once
CASSWGLAGEGGQYF
>TRBV25-1|.
CASTLQGPTTEAFF
>TRBV6-1|.
CASSEVSGEKLFF
>TRBV6-5|.
CASRETGAGANVLTF
>TRBV5-1|.
CASSSGQGAQPQHF
>TRBV6-5|once
CASRSTGRSDTQYF
>TRBV7-9|.
CASSSGQRDRRTNEKLFF
>TRBV15|.
CATSRDAALTQYF
>TRBV15|.
CATSSRFLRGHSYNEQFF
>TRBV4-3|.
CASSQFGSQPNTGELFF
>TRBV6-1|once
CASSERDRGTYGYTF
>TRBV4-2|.
CASSQVRTLPGDQPQHF
>TRBV6-1|.
CASRGTGNSPLHF
>TRBV7-9|.
CASSHGATNTGELFF
>TRBV7-6|.
CASSLDRVNQPQHF
>TRBV2|.
CASIVPRGRGYTF
>TRBV6-1|once
CASSELNSPDTQYF
>TRBV19|.
CASSILPSGTSYNEQFF
>TRBV6-5|.
CASSYSSGGKGYTF